These 30 T cell receptor beta chains originate from one sample sequenced in a study of blood T cell repertoires in COVID-19. Clones were sequenced by immunoSEQ multiplex PCR, and TCRdb holds only the in-frame ones, with some missing. The sample consists of about 87,000 clones, 70% to 85% of them appearing once. Sequences were obtained from peripheral blood. Receptors originate from a woman between 50 and 59 years old with acute or convalescent COVID-19.

The V and J genes are TRBV10-3 and TRBJ1-3, with D uncertain. The CDR3 covers 16 residues. From germline, CDR1 is ENHRY and CDR2 SYGVKD. V lost 3 bases, J lost 4 bases, and 16 bases lay in between. This CDR3 is CAISDRGGSSGNTIYF. For the CDR3, the DNA is TGTGCCATCAGTGATCGGGGAGGCTCTTCGGGAAACACCATATATTTT.

The chain uses TRBV5-1 and TRBJ2-1, with TRBD2 matching 10 bases. The CDR3 runs to 15 residues. Trimming at V came to 4 bases and at J to 2 bases, leaving 3 bases not matched to a gene. CDR1 is SGHRS, CDR2 YFSETQ, per germline. This CDR3 reads CASSETSGTYNEQFF. The DNA for the CDR3 is TGCGCCAGCAGCGAAACTAGCGGGACCTACAATGAGCAGTTCTTC.

This chain joins TRBV12-3 or TRBV12-4 and TRBJ1-1; D gene unclear. Trimming took off 5 bases at V and 5 bases at J, with 12 bases between the two ends. The CDR3 is 13 residues long. The CDR3, as DNA: TGTGCCAGCAGTAGAAGGGAGTGGACTGAAGCTTTCTTT. Amino acid sequence: CASSRREWTEAFF.

The rearrangement uses TRBV7-2 and TRBJ2-5; D is undetermined. The germline V and J ends were trimmed by 2 bases and 1 base, with 17 bases remaining between them. This CDR3 contains 17 residues. Germline lookup yields CDR1 SGHTA and CDR2 FQGNSA. The CDR3: CASSLSPRQLLQETQYF. The CDR3 DNA follows: TGTGCCAGCAGCTTATCCCCCAGGCAACTGCTCCAAGAGACCCAGTACTTC.

The chain employs TRBV16 and TRBJ2-3; 7 bases align to TRBD2. Per the germline V gene, CDR1 is KGHSY and CDR2 is FQNENV. The CDR3 is made up of 13 amino acids. V shed 3 bases, J shed 6 bases, and the junction held 3 bases outside the gene matches. CDR3 sequence: CASSQTSSDTQYF. In nucleotides, the CDR3 is TGTGCCAGCAGCCAGACTAGCTCGGATACGCAGTATTTT.

V and J are TRBV2 and TRBJ1-1; D is unresolved. The germline CDR1 and CDR2 sequences are SNHLY and FYNNEI. This CDR3 spans 12 amino acids. Trimming removed 6 bases at V and 5 bases at J, with 10 bases between. CDR3 sequence reads: CASSPRATEAFF. Written as DNA, the CDR3 is TGTGCCAGCAGCCCGAGGGCAACTGAAGCTTTCTTT.

The rearrangement uses TRBV24-1 and TRBJ1-2, with 7 bases that match TRBD1. The ends lost 4 bases at V and 7 bases at J; junction bases unmatched: 5. The germline V gene has CDR1 KGHDR and CDR2 SFDVKD. The CDR3 contains 13 residues. In DNA, the CDR3 is TGTGCCACCAGTGAACGACAGGGCGGTGGCTACACCTTC. This translates into CATSERQGGGYTF.

The genes are TRBV19 and TRBJ1-1, with D perhaps matching TRBD1 (5 bases). Deletions cut 10 bases from V and 2 bases from J, with 14 bases between. The CDR3 loop spans 13 amino acids. Germline V gene sequence: CDR1 LNHDA, CDR2 SQIVND (reference sequence). CDR3 region: CATQTEPNTEAFF. DNA for the CDR3: TGTGCCACCCAGACAGAGCCTAACACTGAAGCTTTCTTT.

This clone was observed a few times. The chain recombines TRBV27 with TRBJ1-4, with 9 bases that match TRBD1. The ends lost 1 base at V and 3 bases at J; junction bases unmatched: 0. The CDR3 consists of 15 residues. Germline loops: CDR1 MNHEY, CDR2 SMNVEV (reference sequence). The CDR3 here is CASSLWTGANEKLFF. The CDR3 DNA reads as TGTGCCAGCAGTTTATGGACAGGGGCTAATGAAAAACTGTTTTTT.

A single count supports this clone. The chain combines TRBV6-5 with TRBJ1-1, with a possible D match to TRBD1 (5 bases). Germline CDR1 reads MNHEY; CDR2 reads SVGAGI. The CDR3 is made up of 14 amino acids. The V end lost 2 bases, the J end lost 5 bases, and 12 bases lay between the germline ends. The CDR3 bases are TGTGCCAGCAGTTACGATAGGGGAACGACTGAAGCTTTCTTT. It specifies CASSYDRGTTEAFF.

The V gene is TRBV10-3, the J gene TRBJ2-3; TRBD2 aligns across 13 bases. Germline V lookup: CDR1 ENHRY, CDR2 SYGVKD. V lost 3 bases to trimming and J lost 1 base; unmatched junction nucleotides: 1. This CDR3 has 16 amino acids. As DNA, the CDR3 is TGTGCCATCAGTGATGGACTAGCGGGGGGCACAGATACGCAGTATTTT. This gives the protein CAISDGLAGGTDTQYF.

Details on this clone: At the DNA level, this CDR3 is encoded by other sequences in the same sample as well. The V call is TRBV9, the J call TRBJ2-3; perhaps TRBD1 as D (6 bases). CDR1 SGDLS and CDR2 YYNGEE come from the germline V gene. V was shortened by 0 bases and J by 0 bases, with 8 bases between the two germline ends. The CDR3 covers 15 residues. This CDR3 reads CASSVGTVSTDTQYF. In DNA form, the CDR3 reads TGTGCCAGCAGCGTAGGGACAGTGAGCACAGATACGCAGTATTTT.

The V call is TRBV7-9, the J call TRBJ1-2; 7 bases are a match to TRBD1. This CDR3 has 14 residues. Trimming at V came to 4 bases and at J to 8 bases, leaving 10 bases not matched to a gene. Germline CDR1 is SEHNR and CDR2 is FQNEAQ (reference sequence). The CDR3 protein is CASSSLTGAGGYTF. The CDR3 nucleotides read TGTGCCAGCAGCTCCCTCACAGGGGCGGGGGGCTACACCTTC.

The chain combines TRBV27 with TRBJ2-6; 7 positions match TRBD1. The junction had 7 bases not matched to a gene; V was cut back by 2 bases and J by 0 bases. This CDR3 has 18 amino acids. CDR1 is MNHEY, CDR2 SMNVEV, per germline (reference sequence). CDR3 DNA: TGTGCCAGCAGTTTAGTTGGACAGGCTAACTCTGGGGCCAACGTCCTGACTTTC. Its protein is CASSLVGQANSGANVLTF.

This chain connects TRBV7-3 to TRBJ1-3; D is unresolved. Germline CDR1 reads SGHTA; CDR2 reads FQGTGA. V lost 2 bases to trimming and J lost 2 bases, with 13 bases between them. This CDR3 has 16 amino acids. The CDR3 loop is CASSLWASEPGNTIYF. DNA for the CDR3: TGTGCCAGCAGCTTATGGGCCAGTGAACCTGGAAACACCATATATTTT.

The V and J genes are TRBV30 and TRBJ1-1, with a tentative D call TRBD1 (6 bases). The CDR3 length is 13 residues. With 7 bases removed from V and 11 bases from J, the gap between germline ends came to 23 bases. Germline V lookup: CDR1 GTSNPN, CDR2 SVGIG (reference sequence). CDR3 sequence reads: CASWGDILGGAFF. In DNA form, the CDR3 reads TGTGCCTCTTGGGGGGACATTTTGGGAGGGGCTTTCTTT. Supplemented by reference TRBV30 and TRBJ1-1, the full variable domain reads SQTIHQWPATLVQPVGSPLSLECTVEGTSNPNLYWYRQAAGRGLQLLFYSVGIGQISSEVPQNLSASRPQDRQFILSSKKLLLSDSGFYLCASWGDILGGAFFGQGTRLTVV.

The chain combines TRBV5-1 with TRBJ2-1, with D possibly matching TRBD2 (5 bases). CDR1 SGHRS and CDR2 YFSETQ come from the germline V gene. The V gene lost 4 bases and the J gene lost 0 bases, with 14 bases spanning the gap. The CDR3 loop spans 16 amino acids. CDR3 sequence (DNA): TGCGCCAGCAGCAAAGGGCAACGGGACTCCTACAATGAGCAGTTCTTC. Protein product: CASSKGQRDSYNEQFF.

The rearrangement links TRBV6-5 to TRBJ1-5; TRBD1 aligns across 7 bases. The V and J ends lost 7 bases and 5 bases, in that order; junction bases with no gene match: 5. This CDR3 has 13 residues. CDR1 and CDR2 from the germline V gene are MNHEY and SVGAGI. The CDR3 loop reads CASMGQFYQPQHF. CDR3 nucleotides: TGTGCCAGCATGGGACAGTTTTATCAGCCCCAGCATTTT.

This chain links TRBV7-2 with TRBJ2-7; 9 bases are a match to TRBD1. The germline CDR1 and CDR2 sequences are SGHTA and FQGNSA. V was pared by 5 bases and J by 6 bases, with 17 bases of the junction left unmatched. The CDR3 has 17 residues. This CDR3 is CASSRNRPGTGSGEQYF. CDR3 nucleotide sequence: TGTGCCAGCAGCCGTAATAGGCCCGGGACAGGGAGCGGCGAGCAGTACTTC.

CDR3 nucleotide sequence: TGTGCCACCAGTGAAGTGGACTCTCAGCCCCAGCATTTT. This sequence encodes CATSEVDSQPQHF. This sequence joins TRBV24-1 and TRBJ1-5; D gene uncertain. The V end was cut by 4 bases, the J end by 6 bases, with 9 bases between. The CDR3 totals 13 residues. The germline CDR1 and CDR2 sequences are KGHDR and SFDVKD.

The genes are TRBV6-5 and TRBJ1-3; tentative D call: TRBD1 (5 bases). This CDR3 is built from 14 residues. Germline V gene data show CDR1 as MNHEY and CDR2 as SVGAGI. The V end was cut by 10 bases, the J end by 4 bases, with 17 bases between. DNA for the CDR3: TGTGCCACCAAACAGGAACCTGCGGGAAACACCATATATTTT. Its translation is CATKQEPAGNTIYF.

This clone was picked up a small number of times. The CDR3 nucleotides are TGTGCCAGCAGTTCCCTGCGGAAAAGGAGCACAGATACGCAGTATTTT. Translating gives CASSSLRKRSTDTQYF. The chain combines TRBV27 with TRBJ2-3, with D uncertain. Trimming removed 4 bases at V and 0 bases at J, with 14 bases between. The CDR3 is 16 amino acids. Germline CDR1 is MNHEY and CDR2 is SMNVEV (reference sequence).

The DNA of the CDR3 is TGTGCCAGCAGCGTGTGGCAGGGAAAAAACATTCAGTACTTC. Its protein is CASSVWQGKNIQYF. This sequence joins TRBV9 and TRBJ2-4; the D gene is possibly TRBD1 (5 bases). The V and J ends lost 2 bases and 4 bases respectively, with 10 bases between them. CDR1 is SGDLS and CDR2 is YYNGEE in the germline V gene. CDR3 length equals 14 residues.

The V call is TRBV5-1, the J call TRBJ1-1; D is perhaps TRBD1 (6 bases). The length of the CDR3 is 13 residues. Germline V gene sequence: CDR1 SGHRS, CDR2 YFSETQ. V was cut by 4 bases and J by 3 bases, with 10 bases left in between. In nucleotides, the CDR3 is TGCGCCAGCAGCCAAGGGACACACACTGAAGCTTTCTTT. It yields the protein CASSQGTHTEAFF.

V and J are TRBV12-3 or TRBV12-4 and TRBJ1-5; unclear D gene. Trimming stripped 7 bases from V and 1 base from J, with 5 bases between. The CDR3 runs 12 residues. The CDR3 DNA sequence: TGTGCCAGCAAAAGCAGCAATCAGCCCCAGCATTTT. Translation: CASKSSNQPQHF.

This chain uses TRBV10-3 with TRBJ2-1, with 11 bases fitting TRBD2. From germline, CDR1 is ENHRY and CDR2 SYGVKD. The V gene end was trimmed by 9 bases and the J gene end by 10 bases; junction bases not matched to a gene: 17. This CDR3 comprises 16 residues. The CDR3 DNA follows: TGTGCCATTAGGGATGCTTTAGCGGGGGGGCCGGCGGAGCAGTTCTTC. Its translation: CAIRDALAGGPAEQFF.

The table lists this clone with a few counts. The chain employs TRBV11-2 and TRBJ2-2, with unresolved D. V shed 0 bases and J shed 1 base, with 6 bases lying between them. The CDR3 has 15 residues. CDR1 and CDR2 from the germline V gene are SGHAT and FQNNGV. This CDR3 is CASSLEPGNTGELFF. The CDR3, as DNA: TGTGCCAGCAGCTTAGAGCCAGGGAACACCGGGGAGCTGTTTTTT.

V and J are TRBV4-1 and TRBJ1-2, with 7 bases fitting TRBD1. V lost 0 bases and J lost 4; bases outside the gene matches: 8. Germline CDR1 MGHRA, CDR2 YSYEKL. The CDR3 runs to 16 residues. This CDR3 is CASSQDQGDSSYGYTF. CDR3 nucleotides: TGCGCCAGCAGCCAAGATCAAGGGGACAGCTCCTATGGCTACACCTTC.

The CDR3 nucleotides are TGTGCCAGCAGCCAAGAGTTGATGGGGGGTTCCCGGCATCAGCCCCAGCATTTT. Protein: CASSQELMGGSRHQPQHF. The V gene is TRBV4-2, the J gene TRBJ1-5; D possibly corresponds to TRBD1 (5 bases). In germline, CDR1 is LGHNA, CDR2 YNFKEQ. The V end lost 0 bases, the J end lost 5 bases, and 20 bases lay between the germline ends. The CDR3 is made up of 18 amino acids.

The V and J genes are TRBV7-9 and TRBJ1-4; D gene unclear. CDR1 is SEHNR and CDR2 is FQNEAQ in the germline V gene (reference sequence). Deletions cut 4 bases from V and 4 bases from J, with 10 bases between. The CDR3 has 14 amino acids. CDR3 nucleotides: TGTGCCAGCAGCTCCGACGGAGGTAATGAAAAACTGTTTTTT. It yields the protein CASSSDGGNEKLFF.